The clone carrying this TCR beta chain has only a few counts. Its matching antigen is unknown. Library preparation (for TCRbeta) was performed with unique molecular identifiers. One entry per CDR3 protein results from TCRdb running MiXCR on the PCR reads. The table lists hundreds of thousands of distinct CDR3 sequences, about 12% of them singletons. This record belongs to a study of T-cell reconstitution after alpha-beta-depleted transplantation in children. Whole-study results and caveats: By about two months after transplant, alpha-beta T cells reportedly arose from several hundred graft clones that had expanded. Most T-cell counts and diversity one year after the transplant came from T cells that were newly produced. Recipient T cells and thymic progenitors that survived were the source of the high TCRbeta diversity seen at day 60 in some patients.

The sample consisted of PBMCs, taken before TCRalphabeta/CD19-depleted stem cell transplant. The sequence was collected from a girl aged 2-10 years with congenital amegakaryocytic thrombocytopenia, due to receive a stem cell transplant.

The CDR3 sequence is CASSQDPGMEETQYF. CDR3 coding DNA: TGCGCCAGCAGCCAAGACCCGGGGATGGAAGAGACCCAGTACTTC. This chain links TRBV4-1 with TRBJ2-5, with D possibly TRBD2 on 5 matching bases. CDR1 MGHRA and CDR2 YSYEKL come from the germline V gene. Trimming pared 0 bases from V and 3 bases from J, leaving 11 bases between. This CDR3 region has 15 residues.